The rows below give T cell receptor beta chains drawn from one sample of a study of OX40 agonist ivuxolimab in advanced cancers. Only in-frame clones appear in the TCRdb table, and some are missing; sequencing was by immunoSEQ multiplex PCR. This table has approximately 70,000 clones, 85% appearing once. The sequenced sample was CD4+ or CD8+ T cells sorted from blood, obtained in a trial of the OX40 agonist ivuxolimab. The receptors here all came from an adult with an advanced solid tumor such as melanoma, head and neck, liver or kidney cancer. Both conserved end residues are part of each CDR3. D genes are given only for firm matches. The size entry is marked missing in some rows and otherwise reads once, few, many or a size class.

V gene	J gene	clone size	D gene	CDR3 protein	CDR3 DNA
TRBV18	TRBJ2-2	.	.	CASSRWQRDTGELFF	TGTGCCAGCTCACGGTGGCAGAGAGACACCGGGGAGCTGTTTTTT
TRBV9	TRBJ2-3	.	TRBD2	CASSVEAGVTDTQYF	TGTGCCAGCAGCGTAGAGGCGGGAGTCACAGATACGCAGTATTTT
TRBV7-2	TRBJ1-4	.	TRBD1	CASSSDSGQGLFF	TGTGCCAGCAGCTCAGATTCGGGACAGGGGCTGTTTTTT
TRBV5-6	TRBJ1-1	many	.	CASSPVASNSEAFF	TGTGCCAGCAGCCCGGTGGCCAGTAACTCTGAAGCTTTCTTT
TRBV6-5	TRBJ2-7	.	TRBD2	CATTSGGSSYEQYF	TGTGCCACCACCTCGGGGGGGAGCTCCTACGAGCAGTACTTC
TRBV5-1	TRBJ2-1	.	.	CASSLATTRYNEQFF	TGCGCCAGCAGCTTGGCGACTACTCGTTACAATGAGCAGTTCTTC
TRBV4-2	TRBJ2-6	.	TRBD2	CASSLGLAGGRSGANVLTF	TGTGCCAGCAGCTTGGGACTAGCGGGAGGTCGCTCTGGGGCCAACGTCCTGACTTTC
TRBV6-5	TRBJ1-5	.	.	CASSYEKFVNQPQHF	TGTGCCAGCAGTTACGAGAAATTCGTAAATCAGCCCCAGCATTTT
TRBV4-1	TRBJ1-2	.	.	CASSLPGGTRSGYTF	TGCGCCAGCAGCCTTCCGGGGGGTACTAGATCGGGCTACACCTTC
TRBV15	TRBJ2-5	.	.	CATSRDPGETQYF	TGTGCCACCAGCAGAGATCCGGGGGAGACCCAGTACTTC
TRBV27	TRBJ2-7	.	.	CASSPRVMSSYEQYF	TGTGCCAGCAGTCCCAGGGTCATGAGCTCCTACGAGCAGTACTTC
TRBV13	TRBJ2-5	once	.	CASSSQTTPGETQYF	TGTGCCAGCAGCTCCCAGACTACCCCAGGGGAGACCCAGTACTTC
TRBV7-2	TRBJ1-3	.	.	CASAWKNTIYF	TGTGCCAGCGCATGGAAAAACACCATATATTTT
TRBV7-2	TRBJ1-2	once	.	CASRGQIYGYTF	TGTGCCAGCAGAGGACAGATTTATGGCTACACCTTC
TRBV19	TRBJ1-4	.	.	CASSIGGSSEKLFF	TGTGCCAGTAGTATAGGGGGGTCCAGCGAAAAACTGTTTTTT
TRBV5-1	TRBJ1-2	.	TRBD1	CASSNGQAQYGYTF	TGCGCCAGCAGCAATGGACAGGCTCAGTATGGCTACACCTTC
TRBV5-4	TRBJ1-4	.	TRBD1	CASSSSPGQGSLREKLFF	TGTGCCAGCAGCTCAAGCCCGGGACAGGGGTCCTTAAGGGAAAAACTGTTTTTT
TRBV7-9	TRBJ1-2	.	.	CASSRDILQGYTF	TGTGCCAGCAGCCGCGACATTTTGCAGGGCTACACCTTC
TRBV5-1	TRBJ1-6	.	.	CASSQGTENSPLHF	TGCGCCAGCAGCCAAGGGACGGAGAATTCACCCCTCCACTTT
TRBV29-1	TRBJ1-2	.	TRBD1	CSVGGGTANYGYTF	TGCAGCGTTGGGGGGGGGACAGCTAACTATGGCTACACCTTC
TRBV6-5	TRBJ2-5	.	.	CASSYHPLSVETQYF	TGTGCCAGCAGTTACCACCCACTCTCCGTGGAGACCCAGTACTTC
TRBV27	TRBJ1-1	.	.	CASSFKGFTWDRNTEAFF	TGTGCCAGCAGTTTTAAGGGCTTCACATGGGACCGAAACACTGAAGCTTTCTTT
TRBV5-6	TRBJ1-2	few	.	CASSLDWGAGGYTF	TGTGCCAGCAGCTTGGATTGGGGGGCTGGCGGCTACACCTTC
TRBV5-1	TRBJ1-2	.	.	CASSFGQSYGYTF	TGCGCCAGCAGCTTTGGACAGTCCTATGGCTACACCTTC
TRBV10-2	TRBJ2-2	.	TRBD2	CASRGLAGTGELFF	TGCGCCAGCCGAGGACTAGCGGGCACCGGGGAGCTGTTTTTT
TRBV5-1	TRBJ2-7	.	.	CASSLQGSEQYF	TGCGCCAGCAGCCTGCAGGGGTCCGAGCAGTACTTC
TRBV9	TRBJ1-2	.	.	CASSVGLGNYGYTF	TGTGCCAGCAGCGTAGGGCTGGGGAACTATGGCTACACCTTC
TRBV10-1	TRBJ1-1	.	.	CASSLAFPAFF	TGCGCCAGCAGCCTGGCCTTTCCAGCTTTCTTT
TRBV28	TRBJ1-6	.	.	CASTVGLGKYNSPLHF	TGTGCCAGCACCGTCGGACTGGGAAAATATAATTCACCCCTCCACTTT
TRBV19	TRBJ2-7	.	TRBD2	CASSIWRTSGSYEQYF	TGTGCCAGTAGTATTTGGAGGACTAGCGGATCCTACGAGCAGTACTTC
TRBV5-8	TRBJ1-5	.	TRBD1	CAAGDRGSVQPQHF	TGTGCCGCCGGGGACAGGGGGAGCGTTCAGCCCCAGCATTTT
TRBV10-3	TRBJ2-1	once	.	CAISDYNEQFF	TGTGCCATCAGCGATTACAATGAGCAGTTCTTC
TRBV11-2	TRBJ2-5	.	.	CASSLDGARAVTQYF	TGTGCCAGCAGCTTAGATGGGGCCCGGGCTGTTACCCAGTACTTC
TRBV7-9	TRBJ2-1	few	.	CASSTGGAYEQFF	TGTGCCAGCAGCACCGGCGGGGCTTATGAGCAGTTCTTC
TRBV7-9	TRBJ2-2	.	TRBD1	CASSQGQRGMNTGELFF	TGTGCCAGCAGCCAGGGACAGCGAGGAATGAACACCGGGGAGCTGTTTTTT
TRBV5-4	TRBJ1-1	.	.	CASSQTVMNTEAFF	TGTGCCAGCAGCCAGACAGTCATGAACACTGAAGCTTTCTTT
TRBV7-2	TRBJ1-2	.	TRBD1	CASSLKTGGNYGYTF	TGTGCCAGCAGCCTTAAGACAGGGGGAAACTATGGCTACACCTTC
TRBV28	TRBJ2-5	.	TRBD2	CASSTFGGAGETQYF	TGTGCCAGCAGTACTTTCGGGGGGGCAGGTGAGACCCAGTACTTC
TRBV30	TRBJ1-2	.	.	CAWSVGGAGYGYTF	TGTGCCTGGAGTGTCGGGGGGGCAGGCTATGGCTACACCTTC
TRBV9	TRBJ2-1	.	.	CASSVGAGPSYNEQFF	TGTGCCAGCAGCGTAGGGGCGGGGCCGTCCTACAATGAGCAGTTCTTC
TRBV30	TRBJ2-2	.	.	CACPGPRNTGELFF	TGTGCCTGCCCCGGGCCCCGAAACACCGGGGAGCTGTTTTTT
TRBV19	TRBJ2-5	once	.	CASSRTGQNQETQYF	TGTGCCAGTAGTCGGACCGGACAGAACCAAGAGACCCAGTACTTC
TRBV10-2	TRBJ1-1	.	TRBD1	CASSPGQLAEAFF	TGCGCCAGCAGTCCGGGACAGCTAGCTGAAGCTTTCTTT
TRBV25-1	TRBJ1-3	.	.	CASSESGWGNTIYF	TGTGCCAGCAGTGAATCTGGCTGGGGAAACACCATATATTTT
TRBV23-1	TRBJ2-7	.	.	CATSTGGGPYEQYF	TGCGCCACGTCGACAGGCGGTGGCCCCTACGAGCAGTACTTC
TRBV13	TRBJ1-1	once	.	CASSLGRSRQKAFF	TGTGCCAGCAGCTTAGGCCGCTCCCGACAGAAGGCTTTCTTT
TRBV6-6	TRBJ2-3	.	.	CASRVRTTDTQYF	TGTGCCAGCAGGGTGCGGACCACAGATACGCAGTATTTT
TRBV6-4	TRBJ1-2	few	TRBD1	CASSEGDRGRGGYTF	TGTGCCAGCAGTGAAGGGGACAGGGGCCGCGGCGGCTACACCTTC
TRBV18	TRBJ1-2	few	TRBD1	CASSPRGQGESYTF	TGTGCCAGCTCACCACGGGGACAGGGGGAGAGCTACACCTTC
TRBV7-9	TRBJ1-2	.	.	CASSSGSVDYGYTF	TGTGCCAGCAGCTCAGGGAGTGTGGACTATGGCTACACCTTC
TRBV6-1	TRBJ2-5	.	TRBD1	CASSDWGQGASVQETQYF	TGTGCCAGCAGTGATTGGGGACAGGGGGCTTCGGTCCAAGAGACCCAGTACTTC
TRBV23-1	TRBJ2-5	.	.	CASSRVPQGRVETQYF	TGCGCCAGCAGTCGGGTTCCCCAGGGGCGGGTGGAGACCCAGTACTTC
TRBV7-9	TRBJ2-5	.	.	CASSKLRVGQGKRETQYF	TGTGCCAGCAGCAAACTACGGGTAGGGCAGGGAAAACGGGAGACCCAGTACTTC
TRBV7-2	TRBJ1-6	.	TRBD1	CASSPRTGSDSPLHF	TGTGCCAGCAGCCCACGGACAGGGTCGGATTCACCCCTCCACTTT
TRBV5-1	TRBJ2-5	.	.	CASSLGYYKETQYF	TGCGCCAGCAGCTTGGGCTATTACAAAGAGACCCAGTACTTC
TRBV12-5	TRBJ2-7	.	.	CASGLVAGSGVYEQYF	TGTGCTAGTGGTTTGGTAGCAGGGTCGGGTGTCTACGAGCAGTACTTC
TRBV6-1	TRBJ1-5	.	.	CASSGRDGLSNQPQHF	TGTGCCAGCAGTGGCCGGGACGGCCTAAGCAATCAGCCCCAGCATTTT
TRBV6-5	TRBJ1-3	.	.	CASTPNGNTIYF	TGTGCCAGCACTCCTAATGGAAACACCATATATTTT
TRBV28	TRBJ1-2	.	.	CASRGHPGDGYTF	TGTGCCAGCAGGGGACATCCGGGAGATGGCTACACCTTC